A selection of T cell receptor beta chains follows, all from one sample in a study of shared clonotypes between healthy human individuals. This table comes from immunoSEQ multiplex PCR, and its TCRdb copy is limited to in-frame clones, with some not included. The repertoire holds approximately 2.3 million clones, with 85% to 95% as singletons. The sequenced sample was naive CD4+ T cells from PBMCs. The receptors were sampled from a man aged 18 to 35 in good health. Some clones in this sample may be carry-over from other donors' samples. Each CDR3 is given with its conserved first and last residue. A D gene is named only where the DNA matches it firmly. Some rows mark clone size as missing; the rest say once, few, many or name a class of expanded clone.

J	D	size	V	DNA	CDR3
TRBJ2-2	NA	NA	TRBV7-2	TGTGCCAGCAGCCCGAGGGGGCTGGAGGGCGGGGAGCTGTTTTTT	CASSPRGLEGGELFF
TRBJ1-3	NA	NA	TRBV27	TGTGCCAGCAGTTTATCCATCCGCTCTGGAAACACCATATATTTT	CASSLSIRSGNTIYF
TRBJ1-4	NA	NA	TRBV9	TGTGCCAGCAGCACCCAGGAAACAGCCACTAATGAAAAACTGTTTTTT	CASSTQETATNEKLFF
TRBJ1-2	NA	NA	TRBV7-3	TGTGCCAGCAGCCCTGCGGCGGGCGGGGGCTACACCTTC	CASSPAAGGGYTF
TRBJ2-7	NA	once	TRBV28	TGTGCCAGCAGGGGCCCGTACGAGCAGTACTTC	CASRGPYEQYF
TRBJ2-1	NA	NA	TRBV9	TGTGCCAGCAGCGTATCAGGGGCGTCCTACAATGAGCAGTTCTTC	CASSVSGASYNEQFF
TRBJ2-1	NA	NA	TRBV7-2	TGTGCCAGCAGGCGCGGGACAGTAAACAATGAGCAGTTCTTC	CASRRGTVNNEQFF
TRBJ2-1	TRBD2	NA	TRBV5-4	TGTGCCAGCAGCTCTTCCGGGACTAGCGGGAGAGTGAGAGGTGAGCAGTTCTTC	CASSSSGTSGRVRGEQFF
TRBJ1-3	NA	NA	TRBV6-1	TGTGCCAGCAGTGCACTTACAGGGGGAAACACCATATATTTT	CASSALTGGNTIYF
TRBJ2-3	NA	NA	TRBV28	TGTGCCAGCACCGGAACCCTCACAGATACGCAGTATTTT	CASTGTLTDTQYF
TRBJ1-5	NA	NA	TRBV6-1	TGTGCCAGCAGTGGGTTGATTCTGGCAGGCCAGCCCCAGCATTTT	CASSGLILAGQPQHF
TRBJ2-1	TRBD1	NA	TRBV6-6	TGTGCCAGCACCCGCGGTGGGACAGGGTTCTACAATGAGCAGTTCTTC	CASTRGGTGFYNEQFF
TRBJ1-2	NA	NA	TRBV4-1	TGCGCCAGCAGCCAAGATCCTCGTGGGGACAACTATGGCTACACCTTC	CASSQDPRGDNYGYTF
TRBJ1-4	TRBD1	NA	TRBV9	TGTGCCAGCAGCCTTAGACAGGGCGGCGAAAAACTGTTTTTT	CASSLRQGGEKLFF
TRBJ2-5	NA	NA	TRBV7-9	TGTGCCAGCAGTCCCGGTGACACGACAGAGACCCAGTACTTC	CASSPGDTTETQYF
TRBJ2-1	NA	NA	TRBV4-2	TGTGCCAGCAGCCAAGATAGCAGAGCCCCCTACAATGAGCAGTTCTTC	CASSQDSRAPYNEQFF
TRBJ2-3	TRBD1	NA	TRBV7-6	TGTGCCAGCAGCTTAGAGTGGACAGGGGGCGCAGATACGCAGTATTTT	CASSLEWTGGADTQYF
TRBJ2-3	TRBD2	NA	TRBV7-2	TGTGCCAGCAGCTCGGGACTAGCGGGGAGATATACGCAGTATTTT	CASSSGLAGRYTQYF
TRBJ2-1	TRBD2	NA	TRBV7-7	TGTGCCAGCTCGACTAGCGGCTTTCGCTCCTACAATGAGCAGTTCTTC	CASSTSGFRSYNEQFF
TRBJ2-1	NA	NA	TRBV2	TGTGCCAGCAAAAACCAAGGGATCACCAACAATGAGCAGTTCTTC	CASKNQGITNNEQFF
TRBJ2-7	TRBD2	NA	TRBV30	TGTGCCTGGAGTTTTGGGGGGGGCTACGAGCAGTACTTC	CAWSFGGGYEQYF
TRBJ2-7	NA	NA	TRBV29-1	TGCAGCGCCACCTTAACCTTGCGGATGGAGCAGTACTTC	CSATLTLRMEQYF
TRBJ1-1	NA	few	TRBV7-9	TGTGCCAGCAGCTTTGGAACACAGGCGGAGGGAGCTTTCTTT	CASSFGTQAEGAFF
TRBJ2-2	NA	NA	TRBV6-6	TGTGCCAGCAGTTACGGGCGGAACACCGGGGAGCTGTTTTTT	CASSYGRNTGELFF
TRBJ1-1	NA	NA	TRBV29-1	TGCAGCGTTGGACTAAGGTTGGTAACTGAAGCTTTCTTT	CSVGLRLVTEAFF
TRBJ1-3	NA	NA	TRBV6-1	TGTGCCAGCATTGTCGTTGTGGACTCTGGAAACACCATATATTTT	CASIVVVDSGNTIYF
TRBJ2-1	TRBD2	few	TRBV2	TGTGCCAGCAGCGGACTAGCGGACAATGAGCAGTTCTTC	CASSGLADNEQFF
TRBJ2-3	NA	NA	TRBV9	TGTGCCAGCAGCGTAACGGAAGATACGCAGTATTTT	CASSVTEDTQYF
TRBJ1-1	NA	NA	TRBV28	TGTGCCAGCAGTTTGAGGCAGTCTGTAGCTGAAGCTTTCTTT	CASSLRQSVAEAFF
TRBJ2-7	NA	NA	TRBV6-5	TGTGCCAGCAGTTACGTGTCAAGCAGGTCCTACGAGCAGTACTTC	CASSYVSSRSYEQYF
TRBJ2-3	NA	NA	TRBV5-6	TGTGCCAGCTCTCTATCAGATACGCAGTATTTT	CASSLSDTQYF